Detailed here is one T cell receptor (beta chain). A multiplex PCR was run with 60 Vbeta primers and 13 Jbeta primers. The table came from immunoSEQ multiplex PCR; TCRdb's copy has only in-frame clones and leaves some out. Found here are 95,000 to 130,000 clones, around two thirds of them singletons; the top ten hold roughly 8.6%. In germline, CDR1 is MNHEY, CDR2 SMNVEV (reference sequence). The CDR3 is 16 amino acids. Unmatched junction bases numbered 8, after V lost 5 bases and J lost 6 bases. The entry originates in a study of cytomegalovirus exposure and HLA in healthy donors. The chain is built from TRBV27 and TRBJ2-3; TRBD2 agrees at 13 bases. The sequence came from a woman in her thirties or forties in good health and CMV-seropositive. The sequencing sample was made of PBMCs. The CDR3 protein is CASSPGLAGVWDTQYF. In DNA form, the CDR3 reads TGTGCCAGCAGTCCCGGACTAGCGGGAGTCTGGGATACGCAGTATTTT.